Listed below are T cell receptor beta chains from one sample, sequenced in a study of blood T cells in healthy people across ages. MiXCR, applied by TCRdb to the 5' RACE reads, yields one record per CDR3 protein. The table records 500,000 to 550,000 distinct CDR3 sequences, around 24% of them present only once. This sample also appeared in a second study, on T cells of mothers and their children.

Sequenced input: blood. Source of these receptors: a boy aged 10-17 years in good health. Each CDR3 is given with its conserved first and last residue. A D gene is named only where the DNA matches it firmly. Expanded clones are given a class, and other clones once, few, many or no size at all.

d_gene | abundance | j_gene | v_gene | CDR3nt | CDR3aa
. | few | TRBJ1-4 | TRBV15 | TGTGCCACCAGCGGACAGCATAATGAAAAACTGTTTTTT | CATSGQHNEKLFF
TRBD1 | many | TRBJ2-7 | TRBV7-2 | TGTGCCAGCAGCCGGGACAGCTCCTACGAGCAGTACTTC | CASSRDSSYEQYF
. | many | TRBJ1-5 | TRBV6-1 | TGTGCCAGCAGAGGGGACCAGTTTAGCAATCAGCCCCAGCATTTT | CASRGDQFSNQPQHF
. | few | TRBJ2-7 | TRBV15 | TGTGCCACCAGCAGAGAGGACCGCCTGTTCTACGAGCAGTACTTC | CATSREDRLFYEQYF
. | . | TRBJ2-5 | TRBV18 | TGTGCCAGCTCACCGGGGGGAGAAGGGACCCAGTACTTC | CASSPGGEGTQYF
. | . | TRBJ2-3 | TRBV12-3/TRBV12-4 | TGTGCCACCTCTGCCGCGTACACAGATACGCAGTATTTT | CATSAAYTDTQYF
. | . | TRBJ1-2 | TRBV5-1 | TGCGCCAGCAGCTTGATACCGTTCTATGGCTACACCTTC | CASSLIPFYGYTF
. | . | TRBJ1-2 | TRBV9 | TGTGCCAGCAGCGGGCGGGGATTCGATGGCTACACCTTC | CASSGRGFDGYTF
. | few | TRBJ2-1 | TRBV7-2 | TGTGCCAGCAGCTTAGAGAGGTATTCCACGGCCTACAATGAGCAGTTCTTC | CASSLERYSTAYNEQFF
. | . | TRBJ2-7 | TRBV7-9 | TGTGCCAGCAGCTCAACCAGGGGTGCGGACGAGCAGTACTTC | CASSSTRGADEQYF
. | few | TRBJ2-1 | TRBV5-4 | TGTGCCAGCAGCCCCCCGGGGAAGCATGAGCAGTTCTTC | CASSPPGKHEQFF
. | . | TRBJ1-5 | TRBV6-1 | TGTGCCAGCAGTGAAAGGACGGAACAATATAGCAATCAGCCCCAGCATTTT | CASSERTEQYSNQPQHF
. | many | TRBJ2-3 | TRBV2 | TGTGCCAGCAGGGCGTTTAAATCTAGCACAGATACGCAGTATTTT | CASRAFKSSTDTQYF
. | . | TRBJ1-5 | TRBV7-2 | TGTGCCAGCAGCCTCGGCGGGTTGGAGAGCAATCAGCCCCAGCATTTT | CASSLGGLESNQPQHF
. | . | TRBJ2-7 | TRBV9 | TGTGCCAGCAGCCGGGGCGATAACTACGAGCAGTACTTC | CASSRGDNYEQYF
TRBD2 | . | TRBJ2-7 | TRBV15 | TGTGCCACCAGCAGAGATCGGGAGGGTGGACTCTACGAGCAGTACTTC | CATSRDREGGLYEQYF
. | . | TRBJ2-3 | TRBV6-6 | TGTGCCAGCAGTTACTCACAGCTGGGGGATACGCAGTATTTT | CASSYSQLGDTQYF
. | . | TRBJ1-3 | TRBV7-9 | TGTGCCAGCAGCTTCGCCGACAGCTCTGGAAACACCATATATTTT | CASSFADSSGNTIYF
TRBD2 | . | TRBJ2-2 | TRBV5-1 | TGCGCCAGCAGCCCCGGACTAGCGGGAGGCCACGGGGAGCTGTTTTTT | CASSPGLAGGHGELFF
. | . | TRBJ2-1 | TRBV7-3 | TGTGCCAGCAGCCCATCGGGTCAGGGGTCCTACAATGAGCAGTTCTTC | CASSPSGQGSYNEQFF
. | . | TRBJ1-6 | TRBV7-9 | TGTGCCAGCAGCCAGGGACAAGCCCCCAATTCACCCCTCCACTTT | CASSQGQAPNSPLHF
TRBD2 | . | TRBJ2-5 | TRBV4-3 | TGCGCCAGCAGCCAATCGGGACTAGCGGGGCAAGAGACCCAGTACTTC | CASSQSGLAGQETQYF
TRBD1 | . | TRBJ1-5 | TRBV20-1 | TGCAGTGCTATACACCTCGGACAGGGGGCAAGACAGCCCCAGCATTTT | CSAIHLGQGARQPQHF
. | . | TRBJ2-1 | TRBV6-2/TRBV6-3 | TGTGCCAGCAGTTACTCCCCTGTGCGGAACTCCTACAATGAGCAGTTCTTC | CASSYSPVRNSYNEQFF
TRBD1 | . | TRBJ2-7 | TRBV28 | TGTGCCAGCAGTTTCCGAAGCAGGGGGCGCAGCGAGCAGTACTTC | CASSFRSRGRSEQYF
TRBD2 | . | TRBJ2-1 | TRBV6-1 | TGTGCCAGCAGTTTGCGGGAGGGCTCCTACAATGAGCAGTTCTTC | CASSLREGSYNEQFF